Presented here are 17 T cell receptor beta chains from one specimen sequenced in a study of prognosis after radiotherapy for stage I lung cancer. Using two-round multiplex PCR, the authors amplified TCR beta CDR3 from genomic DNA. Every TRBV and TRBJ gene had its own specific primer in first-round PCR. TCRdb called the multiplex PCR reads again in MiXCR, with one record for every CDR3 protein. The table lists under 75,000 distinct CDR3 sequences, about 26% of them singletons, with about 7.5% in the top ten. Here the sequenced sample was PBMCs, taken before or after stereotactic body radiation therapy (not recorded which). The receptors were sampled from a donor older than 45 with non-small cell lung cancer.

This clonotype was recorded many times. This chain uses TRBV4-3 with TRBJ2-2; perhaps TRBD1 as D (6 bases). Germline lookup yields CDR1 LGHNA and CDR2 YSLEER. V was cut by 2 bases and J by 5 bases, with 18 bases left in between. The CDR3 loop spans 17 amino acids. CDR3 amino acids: CASSQQGSRIGTGELFF. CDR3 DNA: TGCGCCAGCAGCCAACAGGGGTCCCGGATTGGTACCGGGGAGCTGTTTTTT.

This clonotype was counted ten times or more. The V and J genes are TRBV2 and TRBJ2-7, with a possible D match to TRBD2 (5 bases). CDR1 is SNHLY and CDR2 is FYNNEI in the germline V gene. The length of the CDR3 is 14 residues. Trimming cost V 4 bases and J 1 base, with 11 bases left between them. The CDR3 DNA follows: TGTGCCAGCAGTGGGACTTTGTTATCCTACGAGCAGTACTTC. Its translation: CASSGTLLSYEQYF.

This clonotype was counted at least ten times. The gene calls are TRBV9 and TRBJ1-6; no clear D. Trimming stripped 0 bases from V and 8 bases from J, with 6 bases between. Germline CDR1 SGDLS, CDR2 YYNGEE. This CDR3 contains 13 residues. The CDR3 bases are TGTGCCAGCAGCGTAGCTCAAGATTCACCCCTCCACTTT. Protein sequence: CASSVAQDSPLHF.

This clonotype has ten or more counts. CDR3 residues: CAISEGGASNQPQHF. The DNA for the CDR3 is TGTGCCATCAGTGAGGGGGGAGCGAGCAATCAGCCCCAGCATTTT. The chain links TRBV10-3 to TRBJ1-5, with D maybe TRBD1 (5 bases). From germline, CDR1 is ENHRY and CDR2 SYGVKD. V lost 2 bases and J lost 1, with 9 bases in between. This CDR3 spans 15 amino acids.

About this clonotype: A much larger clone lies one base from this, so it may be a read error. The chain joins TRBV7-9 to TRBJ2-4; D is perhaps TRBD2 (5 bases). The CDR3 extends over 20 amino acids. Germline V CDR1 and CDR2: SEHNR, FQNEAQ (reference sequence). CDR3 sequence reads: CASSLGQVLGPTLAKNIKYF. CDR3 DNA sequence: TGTGCCAGCAGCTTAGGCCAGGTCCTAGGTCCAACTCTAGCCAAAAACATTAAGTACTTC.

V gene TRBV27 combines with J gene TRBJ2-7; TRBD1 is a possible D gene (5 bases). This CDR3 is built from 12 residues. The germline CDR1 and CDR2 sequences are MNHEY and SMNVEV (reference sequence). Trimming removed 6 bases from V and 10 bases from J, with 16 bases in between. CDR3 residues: CASSSKRGYQYF. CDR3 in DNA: TGTGCCAGCAGCTCTAAAAGGGGCTACCAGTACTTC.

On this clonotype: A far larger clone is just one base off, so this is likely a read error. The CDR3 sequence: CASSPKGGGAYNQQFF. In nucleotides, the CDR3 is TGTGCCAGCAGCCCAAAGGGAGGGGGCGCGTACAATCAGCAGTTCTTC. The chain recombines TRBV6-1 with TRBJ2-1; either TRBD1 or TRBD2 may fit D (7 bases each). Germline V gene sequence: CDR1 MNHNS, CDR2 SASEGT. This CDR3 has 16 residues.

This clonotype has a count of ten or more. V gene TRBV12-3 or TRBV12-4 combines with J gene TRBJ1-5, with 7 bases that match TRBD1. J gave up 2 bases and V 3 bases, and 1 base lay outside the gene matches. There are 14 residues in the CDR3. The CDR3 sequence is CASSFGQGNQPQHF. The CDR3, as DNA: TGTGCCAGCAGTTTTGGACAGGGCAATCAGCCCCAGCATTTT.

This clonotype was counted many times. As DNA, the CDR3 is TGTGCCAGCGACACGGGACGGAGGAACACTGAAGCTTTCTTT. Its protein is CASDTGRRNTEAFF. The J gene is TRBJ1-1, the V gene TRBV18, with D maybe TRBD1 (5 bases). The CDR3 spans 14 residues. Germline V lookup: CDR1 KGHSH, CDR2 LQKENI. The germline V and J ends were trimmed by 8 bases and 1 base, with 14 bases remaining between them.

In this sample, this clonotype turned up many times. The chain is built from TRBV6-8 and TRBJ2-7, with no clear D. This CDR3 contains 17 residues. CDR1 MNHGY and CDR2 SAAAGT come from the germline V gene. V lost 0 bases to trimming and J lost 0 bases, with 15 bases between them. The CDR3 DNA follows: TGTGCCAGCAGTTACTCGAGGTCCCAGACCCACTCCTACGAGCAGTACTTC. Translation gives CASSYSRSQTHSYEQYF.

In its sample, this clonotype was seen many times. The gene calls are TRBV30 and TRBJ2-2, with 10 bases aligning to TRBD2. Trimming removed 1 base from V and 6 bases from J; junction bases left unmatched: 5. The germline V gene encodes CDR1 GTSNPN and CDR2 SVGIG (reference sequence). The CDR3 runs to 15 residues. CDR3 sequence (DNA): TGTGCCTGGAGTGGTTTTGGGACTAGCGCCGGGGAGCTGTTTTTT. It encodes CAWSGFGTSAGELFF.

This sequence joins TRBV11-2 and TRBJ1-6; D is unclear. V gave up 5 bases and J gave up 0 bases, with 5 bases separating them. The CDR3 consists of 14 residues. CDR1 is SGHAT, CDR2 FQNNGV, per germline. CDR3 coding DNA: TGTGCCAGCAGCGTGAGCTCCTATAATTCACCCCTCCACTTT. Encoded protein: CASSVSSYNSPLHF.

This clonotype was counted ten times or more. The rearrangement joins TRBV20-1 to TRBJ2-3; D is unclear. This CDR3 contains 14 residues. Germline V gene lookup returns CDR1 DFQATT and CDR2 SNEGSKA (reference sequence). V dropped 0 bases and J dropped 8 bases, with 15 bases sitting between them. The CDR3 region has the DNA TGCAGTGCTAGAGATCGGCTATTTCCGGGTACGCAGTATTTT. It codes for CSARDRLFPGTQYF.

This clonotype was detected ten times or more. In DNA, the CDR3 is TGTGCCAGCGGGACTTTCAATGAGCAGTTCTTC. It codes for CASGTFNEQFF. This sequence joins TRBV6-1 and TRBJ2-1; maybe TRBD2 (6 bases). V lost 8 bases, J lost 6 bases, and 8 bases lay in between. In germline, CDR1 is MNHNS, CDR2 SASEGT. The CDR3 sequence is 11 residues long.

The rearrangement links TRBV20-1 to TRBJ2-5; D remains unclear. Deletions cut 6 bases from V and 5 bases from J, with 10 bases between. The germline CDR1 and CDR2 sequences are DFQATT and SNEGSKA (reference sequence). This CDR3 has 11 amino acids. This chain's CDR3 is CSAEQRETQYF. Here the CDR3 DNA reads TGCAGTGCCGAGCAAAGGGAGACCCAGTACTTC.

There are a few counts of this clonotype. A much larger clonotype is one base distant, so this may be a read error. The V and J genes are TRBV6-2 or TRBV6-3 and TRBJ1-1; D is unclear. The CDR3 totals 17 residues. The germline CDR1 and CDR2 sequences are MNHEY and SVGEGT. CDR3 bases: TGTGCCAGCAGTTACGGCCATCTCGGAGAGTTGAACACTGAAGCTCTCTTT. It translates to CASSYGHLGELNTEALF.

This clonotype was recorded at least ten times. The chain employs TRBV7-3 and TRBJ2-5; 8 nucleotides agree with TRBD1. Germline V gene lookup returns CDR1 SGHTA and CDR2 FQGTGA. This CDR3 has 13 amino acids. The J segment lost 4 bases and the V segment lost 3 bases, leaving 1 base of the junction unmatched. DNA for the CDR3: TGTGCCAGCAGCTTCAGGGGGCGAGAGACCCAGTACTTC. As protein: CASSFRGRETQYF.